This T cell receptor beta chain was identified during a study of vaccination effects on CD4 cells after COVID-19. Before any sequencing was done, the ViraFEST assay used viral peptide pools to expand antigen-specific CD4+ T cells. Subsequent to 10 days of culture, CD4+ T cells were isolated. Every participant took two doses of the BNT162b2 or mRNA-1273 vaccine. Vaccinees lacked prior SARS-CoV-2 infection and tested negative for nucleocapsid antibodies. Profiled with immunoSEQ multiplex PCR; TCRdb holds only in-frame clones, not every one. Counted here are about 24,000 clones, 80% to 90% occurring once; the ten biggest clones make up about 5.7%. To note about this clone: As yet, its antigen is unknown.

The sample here was CD4+ T cells from PBMCs cultured with SARS-CoV-2 spike peptides, taken after COVID-19 vaccination. The sequence was collected from a human donor who received a COVID-19 vaccine. Some clones in this sample may be carry-over from other donors' samples.

In DNA form, the CDR3 reads TGTGCCAGCAGCGAAAGGAGGGCGTACGAGAACACCGGGGAGCTGTTTTTT. This gives the protein CASSERRAYENTGELFF. The genes are TRBV6-1 and TRBJ2-2, with D possibly matching TRBD2 (6 bases). CDR3 length: 17 amino acids. Trimming took 6 bases from V and 1 from J, leaving 18 bases between them. Germline assignment: CDR1 MNHNS and CDR2 SASEGT.